The entry that follows covers one T cell receptor (beta chain) sequence. The repertoire was sequenced with immunoSEQ multiplex PCR; TCRdb's copy has only in-frame clones and lacks some. The sample has millions of clones; 85% to 95% are singletons. This record comes from a study of shared clonotypes between healthy human individuals. Across the whole study: Donors consisted of two women and three men between 18 and 49.

The V end was cut by 0 bases, the J end by 10 bases, with 15 bases between. This CDR3 has 14 amino acids. Germline V gene lookup returns CDR1 MGHRA and CDR2 YSYEKL. Recent acute infections and vaccinations were absent in the healthy HIV-negative adult donors. Caucasian adults living in Nashville, Tennessee, provided all samples. V is TRBV4-1 and J is TRBJ2-5; D is tentatively TRBD1 or TRBD2 (5 bases each). This receptor was identified in a man in his late teens or twenties in good health. The specimen sequenced was naive CD4+ T cells sorted from blood. Subset: CD45RA+ positively selected. CDR3 loop: CASSQESGTGGQYF. CDR3 DNA: TGCGCCAGCAGCCAAGAGTCGGGAACTGGGGGCCAGTACTTC.